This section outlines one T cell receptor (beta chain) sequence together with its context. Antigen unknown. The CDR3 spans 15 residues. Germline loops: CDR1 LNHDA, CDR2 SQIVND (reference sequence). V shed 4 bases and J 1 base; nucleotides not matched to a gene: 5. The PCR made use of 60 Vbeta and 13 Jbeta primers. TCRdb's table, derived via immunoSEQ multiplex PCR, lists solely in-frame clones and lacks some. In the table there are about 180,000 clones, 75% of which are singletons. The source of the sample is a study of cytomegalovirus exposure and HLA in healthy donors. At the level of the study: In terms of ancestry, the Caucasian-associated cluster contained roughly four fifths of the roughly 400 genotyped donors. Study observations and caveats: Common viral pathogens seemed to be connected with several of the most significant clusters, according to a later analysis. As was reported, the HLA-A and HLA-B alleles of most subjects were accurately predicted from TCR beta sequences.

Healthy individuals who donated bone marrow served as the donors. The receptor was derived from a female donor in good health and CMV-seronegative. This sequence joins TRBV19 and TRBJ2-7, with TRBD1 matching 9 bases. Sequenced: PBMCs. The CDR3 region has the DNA TGTGCCAGTAGTACACAGGGGGCCGCATCCTACGAGCAGTACTTC. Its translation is CASSTQGAASYEQYF.